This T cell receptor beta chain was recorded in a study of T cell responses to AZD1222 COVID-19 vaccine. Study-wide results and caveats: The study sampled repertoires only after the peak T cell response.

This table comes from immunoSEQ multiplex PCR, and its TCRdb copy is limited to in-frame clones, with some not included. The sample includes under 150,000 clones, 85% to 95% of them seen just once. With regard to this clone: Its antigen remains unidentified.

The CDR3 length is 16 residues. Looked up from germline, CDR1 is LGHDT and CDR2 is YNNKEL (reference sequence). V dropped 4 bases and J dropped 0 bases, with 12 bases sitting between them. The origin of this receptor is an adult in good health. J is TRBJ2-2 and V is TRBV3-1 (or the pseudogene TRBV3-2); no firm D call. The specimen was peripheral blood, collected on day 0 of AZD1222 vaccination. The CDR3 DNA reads TGTGCCAGCAGCCGAAGCGACGTGGCGAACACCGGGGAGCTGTTTTTT. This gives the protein CASSRSDVANTGELFF.